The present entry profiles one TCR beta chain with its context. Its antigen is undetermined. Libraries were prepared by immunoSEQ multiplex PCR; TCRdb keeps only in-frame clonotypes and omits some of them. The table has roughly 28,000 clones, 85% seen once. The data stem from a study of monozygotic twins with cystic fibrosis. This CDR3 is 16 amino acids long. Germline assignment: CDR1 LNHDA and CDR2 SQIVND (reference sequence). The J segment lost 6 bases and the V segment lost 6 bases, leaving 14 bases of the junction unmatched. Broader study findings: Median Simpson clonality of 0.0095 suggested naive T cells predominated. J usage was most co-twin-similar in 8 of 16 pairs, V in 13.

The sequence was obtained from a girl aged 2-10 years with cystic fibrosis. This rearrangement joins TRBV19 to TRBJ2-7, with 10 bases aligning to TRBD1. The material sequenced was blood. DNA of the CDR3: TGTGCCAGTAGCTACGGTGTGGGACAGGGGCTGATCGAGCAGTACTTC. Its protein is CASSYGVGQGLIEQYF. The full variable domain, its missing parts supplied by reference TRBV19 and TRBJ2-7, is DGGITQSPKYLFRKEGQNVTLSCEQNLNHDAMYWYRQDPGQGLRLIYYSQIVNDFQKGDIAEGYSVSREKKESFPLTVTSAQKNPTAFYLCASSYGVGQGLIEQYFGPGTRLTVT.